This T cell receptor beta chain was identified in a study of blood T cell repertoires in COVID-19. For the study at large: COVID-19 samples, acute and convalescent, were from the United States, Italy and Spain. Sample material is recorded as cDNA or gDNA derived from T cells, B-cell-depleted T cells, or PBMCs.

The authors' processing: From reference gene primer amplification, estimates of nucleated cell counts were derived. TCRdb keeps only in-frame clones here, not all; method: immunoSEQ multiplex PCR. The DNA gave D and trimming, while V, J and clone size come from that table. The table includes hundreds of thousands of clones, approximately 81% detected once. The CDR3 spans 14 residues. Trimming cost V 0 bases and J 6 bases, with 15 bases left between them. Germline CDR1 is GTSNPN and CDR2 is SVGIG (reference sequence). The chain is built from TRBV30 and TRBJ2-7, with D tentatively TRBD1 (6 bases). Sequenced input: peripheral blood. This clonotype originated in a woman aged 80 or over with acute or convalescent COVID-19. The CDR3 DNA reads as TGTGCCTGGAGTGTACCTCGGACAGCCTTCGAGCAGTACTTC. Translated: CAWSVPRTAFEQYF.